What follows describes a single T cell receptor beta chain. Its antigen is still unknown. No much larger clone is present one base from it, and per-base qualities are unavailable. This record comes from a study of blood T cell repertoires in COVID-19 (dated by TCRdb to 2020 to 2022). Notes on the research overall: Samples covering the acute and convalescent phases of COVID-19 were provided by collaborators in the United States, Italy and Spain. The material from the prospective study consisted of cDNA or gDNA derived from T cells, B-cell-depleted T cells, or PBMCs. Subjects who had been exposed to COVID-19, were actively infected with it, or had recovered from it provided the deeply sampled blood TCRbeta repertoires that made up the dataset. The repertoires were made available in a free public database intended to serve as a resource for research on the immune response to SARS-CoV-2. The samples were drawn from two sources: the first 160 participants of the ongoing ImmuneRACE study, and fewer than 1,500 subjects contributed by 6 global collaborators. A de-identified subject ID, COVID-19 status, age in years and sex were almost always included in the sample metadata. Where available, HLA class I and class II types were taken from metadata supplied by the sample provider and were not determined by assay-based typing. General conclusions and limits of the study: The amount of clinical and demographic metadata varied by source and participant and was provided uncurated.

In the prospective study, participants were roughly 18 to 95 years old, resided in approximately 22 geographic areas of the United States, and were enrolled through a virtual design. Cohort assignment in the prospective study relied on participant-reported clinical history from a screening survey and a study questionnaire. Recovered participants in ImmuneRACE Cohort 3 were defined as having two consecutive negative NP/OP PCR tests, clearance from a healthcare professional, or resolution of symptoms. In the prospective study, mobile phlebotomists collected whole blood, serum and a nasopharyngeal or oropharyngeal swab from each participant. Additional blood draws and questionnaires over an approximately 2-month period could optionally be provided by prospective study participants. Blood samples from the prospective study were shipped frozen or at room temperature prior to DNA extraction. CDR1 is given as LNHDA and CDR2 as SQIVND, both from the germline V gene (reference sequence). From the cysteine through the phenylalanine, the CDR3 covers 15 amino acids. Only the CDR3 portion is preserved as DNA: 45 bases, with reading frame beginning at the first base. Trimming costs V 9 bases and J 0 bases, and their ends lie 17 bases apart.

TCRbeta CDR3 regions were amplified from genomic DNA using the immunoSEQ Assay, a bias-controlled multiplex PCR. In the original analysis: Within the assay, amplification of reference gene primers was used to estimate how many nucleated cells each sample contained. To quantify the absolute abundance of each unique TCRbeta CDR3 rearrangement, sequence reads were collapsed and filtered. Productive Simpson clonality was computed per sample as the square root of Simpson's diversity index over productive rearrangements. The clones in this table, taken by TCRdb from immuneACCESS, are in-frame only. Not every clone is retained; where verified, under half of the shortfall comes from an unresolved V gene, and the cause of the rest is unknown. That table is the source of V, J and clone size, and D and trimming were worked out from the DNA. The sample data list a few hundred thousand clones, and roughly 84% of these were observed just once. The top ten constitute roughly 3.6% of the sample.

Here the chain combines TRBV19 and TRBJ1-1; a tentative D call is TRBD1 (6 bases match). The sample was PBMCs or T cells enriched from blood (not recorded which). This receptor was identified in a man between 50 and 59 years old who had recovered from COVID-19. The encoded CDR3 is CASRGSQGMNTEAFF. The DNA sequence is as follows: TGTGCCAGCAGGGGTTCCCAGGGGATGAACACTGAAGCTTTCTTT.